This T cell receptor beta chain appears in the sequencing data of a study of HIV-infected patients and healthy controls. CDR3 size: 16 residues. Germline lookup yields CDR1 SGHVS and CDR2 FQNEAQ. Between the trimmed V and J ends, which lost 1 base and 6 bases, there was a span of 18 bases. Many counts were recorded for this clonotype. TCRdb called the 5' RACE reads again in MiXCR, with one record for every CDR3 protein. The table records about 64,000 distinct CDR3 sequences, about a fifth of them present only once. Sample: CD4+ T cells from blood. The chain has TRBV7-8 and TRBJ1-2; possible D gene TRBD1, 5 bases. The source is a human donor in good health. The CDR3 DNA sequence: TGTGCCAGCAGCTTAGAGCGGCCAGGGAGTTACCATGGCTACACCTTC. Translating gives CASSLERPGSYHGYTF.